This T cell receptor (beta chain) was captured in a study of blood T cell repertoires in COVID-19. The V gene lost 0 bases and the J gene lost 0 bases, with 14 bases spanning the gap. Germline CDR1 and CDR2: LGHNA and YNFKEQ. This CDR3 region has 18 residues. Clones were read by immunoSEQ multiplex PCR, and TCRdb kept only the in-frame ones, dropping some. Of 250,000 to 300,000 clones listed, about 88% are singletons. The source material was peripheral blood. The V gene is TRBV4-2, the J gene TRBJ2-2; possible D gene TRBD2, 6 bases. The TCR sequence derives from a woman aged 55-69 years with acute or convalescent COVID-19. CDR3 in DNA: TGTGCCAGCAGCCAAGATTTCAGGCGGGGATCGAACACCGGGGAGCTGTTTTTT. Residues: CASSQDFRRGSNTGELFF.